This T cell receptor (beta chain) emerged from a study of blood T cell repertoires in COVID-19 (TCRdb year 2020). With regard to the full study: Samples covering the acute and convalescent phases of COVID-19 were provided by collaborators in the United States, Italy and Spain. The prospective study material was composed of cDNA or gDNA derived from T cells, B-cell-depleted T cells, or PBMCs. Deeply sampled blood TCRbeta repertoires from subjects exposed to, actively infected with, or recovered from COVID-19 were included in the dataset. The repertoires were released in a freely available public database intended as a resource for research on the immune response to SARS-CoV-2. The samples were drawn from two sources: the first 160 participants of the ongoing ImmuneRACE study, and about 1,300 subjects contributed by 6 global collaborators. A de-identified subject ID, COVID-19 status, age in years and sex were almost always included in the sample metadata. HLA class I and class II types, where available, came from metadata supplied by the sample provider rather than from assay-based typing. Results the study describes overall, beyond this receptor: The amount of clinical and demographic metadata varied by source and participant and was provided uncurated.

Each collaborating institution followed its own protocols to collect whole blood in K2EDTA tubes. For TCRbeta analysis, collaborators shipped samples as frozen whole blood, isolated PBMCs, or DNA extracted from either of those sample types. In the case of this clone: Its antigen is unknown. No much larger clone exists at a distance of one base, and base qualities are not known.

Per the germline V gene, SNHLY is the CDR1 and FYNNEI is the CDR2. The CDR3 spans 13 residues, from the cysteine through the phenylalanine. The sequence is cut down to CDR3 DNA, 39 bases in frame from base 1. V lost 10 bases and J lost 6 bases; the stretch between them is 18 bases long. The immunoSEQ Assay, a bias-controlled multiplex PCR, was used to amplify TCRbeta CDR3 regions from genomic DNA. Under the source paper's analysis protocol: Nucleated cell counts per sample were estimated from amplification of reference gene primers within the assay. To quantify the absolute abundance of each unique TCRbeta CDR3 rearrangement, sequence reads were collapsed and filtered. Productive Simpson clonality was computed per sample as the square root of Simpson's diversity index over productive rearrangements. TCRdb mirrors the immuneACCESS table, restricted to in-frame sequences. Some clones are absent from its copies; in checked studies, under half trace to an unresolved V gene, and the reason for the others is unknown. V and J calls and clone size follow that table, whereas D and trimming were derived from the DNA. This sample comprises about 33,000 clones, approximately 86% of them detected only once. The ten largest clones capture around 6.6% of the sample.

Sequenced material: peripheral blood. The TCR was taken from a human donor in a cohort sampled during active COVID-19. The chain is made from TRBV2 and TRBJ1-1; the D gene cannot be resolved reliably. The DNA sequence reads TGTGCCACCCGAACGGTCCCCGAGGCTGAAGCTTTCTTT. This encodes CATRTVPEAEAFF.